The 7 T cell receptor beta chains presented below share a single source sample, sequenced in a study of breast tumors, draining lymph nodes, adjacent tissues. The lymph nodes were axillary draining lymph nodes from breast cancer patients. TCRdb reanalysed the multiplex PCR reads using MiXCR and keeps one entry per CDR3 protein. Among more than 250,000 distinct CDR3 sequences listed, around 31% were seen once. Input material: axillary lymph node tissue. The receptors here all came from a female donor with breast cancer. Some clones in this sample may be carry-over from other donors' samples.

This clonotype has a handful of counts. The chain links TRBV27 to TRBJ1-2; 9 bases agree with TRBD1. Germline V gene lookup returns CDR1 MNHEY and CDR2 SMNVEV (reference sequence). The CDR3 sequence is 13 residues long. Trimming removed 2 bases from V and 10 bases from J; junction bases left unmatched: 5. In DNA, the CDR3 is TGTGCCAGCAGTTTAGCGGGACAGGGTGACTACACCTTC. This translates into CASSLAGQGDYTF.

This clonotype was counted many times. The chain joins TRBV25-1 to TRBJ1-2; 7 positions match TRBD1. The germline gives CDR1 MGHDK, CDR2 SYGVNS. V lost 1 base to trimming and J lost 4 bases; unmatched junction nucleotides: 12. This CDR3 contains 17 residues. CDR3 sequence (DNA): TGTGCCAGCAGTGAATTTGGGGACAGCCCTAACACCTATGGCTACACCTTC. Translated: CASSEFGDSPNTYGYTF.

This clonotype came up once. Compared with germline, one end of the junction differs, possibly owing to a read error. The J gene is TRBJ2-7, the V gene TRBV10-3, with a possible D match to TRBD2 (6 bases). The CDR3 consists of 14 residues. CDR1 and CDR2 from the germline V gene are ENHRY and SYGVKD. The CDR3 region has the DNA TGTGCCATCAGCCACCCTAGGGACTCCTACAAGCAGTACTTC. Amino acid sequence: CAISHPRDSYKQYF.

Note on this clonotype: This may stem from a read error, because a much larger clone lies one nucleotide away. The chain uses TRBV6-1 and TRBJ1-6; the D gene is possibly TRBD1 (6 bases). The germline gives CDR1 MNHNS, CDR2 SASEGT. The CDR3 covers 13 residues. The CDR3 DNA follows: TGTGCCAGCAGTCCAGGGGCCAATTCACCCTTCCACTTT. Translated: CASSPGANSPFHF.

This clonotype was seen repeatedly, ten times or more. CDR3 sequence: CASSNRDSQDEQYF. CDR3 nucleotides: TGTGCCAGCAGCAACCGGGACTCCCAGGATGAGCAGTACTTC. The chain links TRBV11-3 to TRBJ2-7, with a weak D call TRBD2 (6 bases). Trimming removed 5 bases from V and 7 bases from J, with 18 bases in between. Germline V lookup: CDR1 SGHNT, CDR2 YENEEA. This CDR3 contains 14 residues.

A remark on this clonotype: Being one base from a much bigger clone, this may be a read error. This rearrangement joins TRBV2 to TRBJ2-1, with 12 nucleotides matching TRBD2. Germline V gene sequence: CDR1 SNHLY, CDR2 FYNNEI. This CDR3 has 14 amino acids. In nucleotides, the CDR3 is TGTGCCAGCAGTCTAGCGGGAGGGACCAATGAGCGGTTCTTC. Encoded protein: CASSLAGGTNERFF.

This clonotype was detected ten times or more. The rearrangement joins TRBV20-1 to TRBJ1-2; TRBD1 agrees at 9 bases. V was pared by 1 base and J by 8 bases, with 11 bases of the junction left unmatched. Looked up from germline, CDR1 is DFQATT and CDR2 is SNEGSKA (reference sequence). The CDR3 has 15 residues. The CDR3 DNA reads as TGCAGTGCTAGAGGTCAAGCGGGACAGGGTCGAGGCTACACCTTC. Its translation is CSARGQAGQGRGYTF.